These T cell receptor beta chains were read from a single sample in a study of long-term antiretroviral therapy in people with HIV. TCRdb's table, derived via immunoSEQ multiplex PCR, lists solely in-frame clones and lacks some. Of about 35,000 clones listed, about 70% are singletons. This material consisted of unsorted PBMCs, taken 3 years after starting antiretroviral therapy. Receptor source: a man between 45 and 60 years old with HIV. The conserved cysteine and the conserved F or W are not part of the CDR3 here.

V: TRBV7-8
CDR3: ASSLELAATYEQY

V: TRBV5-1
CDR3: ASSLTTLNTEAF

V: TRBV21-1
CDR3: ASSHTDGYT

V: TRBV30
CDR3: AWSFRGEKLF

V: TRBV2
CDR3: ASSEKRGEGYEQY

V: TRBV5-1
CDR3: ASKGQGMNTEAF

V: TRBV9
CDR3: ASTPREHRGLLGGYT

V: TRBV11-2
CDR3: ASTLTPGGNTEAF

V: TRBV6-1
CDR3: ASSDLRGKRGVPRDTQY

V: TRBV9
CDR3: ASSARADGNTIY

V: TRBV10-3
CDR3: AISETAGSTEAF

V: TRBV15
CDR3: ATSRVAGFEQY

V: TRBV10-3
CDR3: AIRGPTSHNEQF

V: TRBV5-1
CDR3: ASSLVTGGLTDTQY

V: TRBV18
CDR3: ASSPKTSGGEQY